These 6 T cell receptor beta chains were all obtained from the same sample, sequenced in a study of spatial heterogeneity in lung cancer (dated by TCRdb to between 2018 and 2021). Broader findings and caveats from the paper: The tumor nonsynonymous mutation count correlated with the number of expanded alpha and beta TCRs within the tumor.

The protocol used for the library was 5' RACE. Sequenced using a NextSeq 500. The raw public reads went through TCRdb reprocessing: fastp at Q25, MiXCR clone calling, in-frame beta chains kept. Here each entry gathers all rows of one CDR3 protein and keeps the most common genes and DNA. Across this sample there are thousands of distinct CDR3 sequences, with over 4% seen only once. The top ten clonotypes cover 23% of the sample. The time point label on this specimen signifies: sample taken at primary tumor resection. For these TCRs, the target antigens are not known. The input for sequencing was lung tumor tissue, taken at surgery. All receptors derive from a male donor with early-stage non-small cell lung cancer.

By its share, this clonotype is medium-sized. J is TRBJ1-2 and V is TRBV5-4; D is ambiguous. There are 14 residues in the CDR3. Between the trimmed V and J ends, which lost 0 bases and 6 bases, there was a span of 12 bases. From germline, CDR1 is SGHNT and CDR2 YYREEE (reference sequence). The CDR3 sequence: CASSLVYGTDGYTF. CDR3 in DNA: TGTGCCAGCAGCTTGGTGTATGGAACGGATGGCTACACCTTC.

In its sample, this clonotype is medium-sized. The chain has TRBV9 and TRBJ1-2; D unresolved. Trimming pared 4 bases from V and 5 bases from J, leaving 12 bases between. CDR1 is SGDLS and CDR2 is YYNGEE in the germline V gene. This CDR3 is 13 amino acids long. As DNA, the CDR3 is TGTGCCAGCAGCCCCCTGGAGGATTATGGCTACACCTTC. Its translation is CASSPLEDYGYTF.

This clonotype is termed medium-sized. This chain connects TRBV29-1 to TRBJ2-5, with 10 bases identical to TRBD1. This CDR3 spans 13 amino acids. V dropped 6 bases and J dropped 5; count of bases not matched to a gene: 6. In germline, CDR1 is SQVTM, CDR2 ANQGSEA. The CDR3 sequence is CSVDRGLVETQYF. CDR3 nucleotide sequence: TGCAGCGTAGACAGGGGGCTTGTGGAGACCCAGTACTTC.

This clonotype is labeled as medium-sized (0.01 to 0.1%). This sequence joins TRBV7-9 and TRBJ1-5; D not certain. The CDR3 runs 12 residues. Trimming removed 5 bases at V and 7 bases at J, with 9 bases between. Germline V gene lookup returns CDR1 SEHNR and CDR2 FQNEAQ (reference sequence). The CDR3 DNA is TGTGCCAGCAGCAGGGCCGGGCAGCCCCAGCATTTT. This translates into CASSRAGQPQHF.

This clonotype is categorized as medium-sized. The rearrangement joins TRBV10-3 to TRBJ2-2; D is possibly TRBD2 (5 bases). The germline V gene has CDR1 ENHRY and CDR2 SYGVKD. The V end lost 7 bases, the J end lost 4 bases, and 13 bases lay between the germline ends. The CDR3 totals 14 residues. CDR3 loop: CAITPVLGTGELFF. CDR3 coding DNA: TGTGCCATCACCCCGGTACTAGGCACCGGGGAGCTGTTTTTT.

This clonotype was seen many times. This chain joins TRBV7-2 and TRBJ2-2; weak D call: TRBD1 (6 bases). Germline V gene lookup returns CDR1 SGHTA and CDR2 FQGNSA. CDR3 length: 16 amino acids. The V end lost 4 bases, the J end lost 4 bases, and 16 bases lay between the germline ends. CDR3 DNA: TGTGCCAGCAGCTCCGTGCAGGGGATGAGCACCGGGGAGCTGTTTTTT. Encoded protein: CASSSVQGMSTGELFF.